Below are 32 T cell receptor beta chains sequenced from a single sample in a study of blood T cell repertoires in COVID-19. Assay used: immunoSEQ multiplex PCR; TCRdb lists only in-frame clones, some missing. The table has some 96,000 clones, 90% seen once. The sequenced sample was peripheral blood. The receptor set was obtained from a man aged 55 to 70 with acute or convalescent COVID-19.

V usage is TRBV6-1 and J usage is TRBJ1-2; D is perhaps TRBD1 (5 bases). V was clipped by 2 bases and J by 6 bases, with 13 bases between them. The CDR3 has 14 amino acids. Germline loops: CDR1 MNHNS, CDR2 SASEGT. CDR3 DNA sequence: TGTGCCAGCAGTGAAAAAAGGGGCGGTGATGGCTACACCTTC. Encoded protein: CASSEKRGGDGYTF.

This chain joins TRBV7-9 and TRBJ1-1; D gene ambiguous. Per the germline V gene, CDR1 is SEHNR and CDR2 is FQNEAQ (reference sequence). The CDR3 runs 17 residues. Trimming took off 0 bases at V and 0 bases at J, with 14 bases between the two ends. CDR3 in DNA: TGTGCCAGCAGCTTAGCTCTTCTAGCGATAATGAACACTGAAGCTTTCTTT. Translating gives CASSLALLAIMNTEAFF.

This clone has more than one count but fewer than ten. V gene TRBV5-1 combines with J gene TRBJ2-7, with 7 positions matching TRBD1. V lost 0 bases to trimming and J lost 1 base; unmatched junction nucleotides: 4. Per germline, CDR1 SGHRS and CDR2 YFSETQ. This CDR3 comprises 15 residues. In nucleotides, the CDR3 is TGCGCCAGCAGCTTGGCTCCACAGGGGTCCTACGAGCAGTACTTC. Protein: CASSLAPQGSYEQYF.

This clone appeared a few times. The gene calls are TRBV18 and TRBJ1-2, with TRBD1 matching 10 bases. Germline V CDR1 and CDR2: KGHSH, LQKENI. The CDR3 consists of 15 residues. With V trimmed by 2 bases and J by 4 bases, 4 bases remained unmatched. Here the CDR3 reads CASSPTTGGLYGYTF. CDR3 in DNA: TGTGCCAGCTCACCAACGACAGGGGGCCTCTATGGCTACACCTTC.

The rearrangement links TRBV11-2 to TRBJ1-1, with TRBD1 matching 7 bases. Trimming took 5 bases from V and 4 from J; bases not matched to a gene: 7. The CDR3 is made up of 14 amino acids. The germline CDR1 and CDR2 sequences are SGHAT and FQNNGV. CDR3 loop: CASSQTAGGTEAFF. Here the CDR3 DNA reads TGTGCCAGCAGCCAAACCGCAGGGGGCACTGAAGCTTTCTTT.

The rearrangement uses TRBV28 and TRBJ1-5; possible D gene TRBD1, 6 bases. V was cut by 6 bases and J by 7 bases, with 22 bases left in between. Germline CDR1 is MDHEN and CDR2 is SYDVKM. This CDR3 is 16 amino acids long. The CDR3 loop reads CASRPFKAGAGQPQHF. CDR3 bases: TGTGCCAGCAGGCCGTTCAAGGCAGGGGCTGGGCAGCCCCAGCATTTT.

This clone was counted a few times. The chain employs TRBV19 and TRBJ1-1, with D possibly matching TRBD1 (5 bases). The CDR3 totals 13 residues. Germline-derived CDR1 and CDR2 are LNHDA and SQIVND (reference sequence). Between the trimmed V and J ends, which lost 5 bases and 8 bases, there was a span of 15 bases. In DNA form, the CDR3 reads TGTGCCAGTAGTGTCCGGGGGTTGGGAGAAGCTTTCTTT. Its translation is CASSVRGLGEAFF.

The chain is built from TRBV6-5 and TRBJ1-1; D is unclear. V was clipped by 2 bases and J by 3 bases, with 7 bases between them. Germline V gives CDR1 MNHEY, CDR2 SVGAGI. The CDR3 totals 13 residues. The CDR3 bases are TGTGCCAGCAGTTACAGGGAGCACACTGAAGCTTTCTTT. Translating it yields CASSYREHTEAFF.

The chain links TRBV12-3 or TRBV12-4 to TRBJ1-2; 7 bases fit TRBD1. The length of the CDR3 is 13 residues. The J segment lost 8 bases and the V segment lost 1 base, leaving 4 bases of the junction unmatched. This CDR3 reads CASSLGQGGGYTF. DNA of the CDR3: TGTGCCAGCAGTTTAGGACAGGGAGGAGGCTACACCTTC.

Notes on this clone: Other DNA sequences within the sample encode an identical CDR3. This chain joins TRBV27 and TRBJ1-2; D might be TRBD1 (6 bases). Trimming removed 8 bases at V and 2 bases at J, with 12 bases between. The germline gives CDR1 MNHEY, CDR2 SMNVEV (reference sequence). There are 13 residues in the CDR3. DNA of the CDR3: TGTGCCAGCTCCCAAAGGGGGAACTATGGCTACACCTTC. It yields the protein CASSQRGNYGYTF.

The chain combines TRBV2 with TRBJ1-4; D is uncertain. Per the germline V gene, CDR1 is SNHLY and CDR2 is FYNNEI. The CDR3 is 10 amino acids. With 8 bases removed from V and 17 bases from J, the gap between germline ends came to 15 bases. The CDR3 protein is CASGGTEPFF. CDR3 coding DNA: TGTGCCAGCGGAGGTACAGAGCCCTTTTTT.

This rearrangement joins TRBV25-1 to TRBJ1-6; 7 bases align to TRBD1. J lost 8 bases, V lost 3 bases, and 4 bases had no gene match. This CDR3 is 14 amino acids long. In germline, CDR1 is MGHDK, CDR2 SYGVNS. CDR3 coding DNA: TGTGCCAGCAGTGATCAGGGGGTGTATTCACCCCTCCACTTT. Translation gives CASSDQGVYSPLHF.

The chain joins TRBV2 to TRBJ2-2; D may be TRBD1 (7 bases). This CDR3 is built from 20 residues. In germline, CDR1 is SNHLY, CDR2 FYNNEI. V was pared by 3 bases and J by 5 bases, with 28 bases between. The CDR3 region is CASSEEGARALIAWTGELFF. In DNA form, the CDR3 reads TGTGCCAGCAGTGAGGAGGGGGCTAGGGCCCTAATCGCGTGGACCGGGGAGCTGTTTTTT.

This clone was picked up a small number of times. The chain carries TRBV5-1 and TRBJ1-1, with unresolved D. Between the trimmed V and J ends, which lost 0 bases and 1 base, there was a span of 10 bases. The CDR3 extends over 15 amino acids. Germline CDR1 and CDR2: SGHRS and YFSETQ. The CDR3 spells CASSLDPTPNTEAFF. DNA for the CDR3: TGCGCCAGCAGCTTGGACCCAACACCGAACACTGAAGCTTTCTTT.

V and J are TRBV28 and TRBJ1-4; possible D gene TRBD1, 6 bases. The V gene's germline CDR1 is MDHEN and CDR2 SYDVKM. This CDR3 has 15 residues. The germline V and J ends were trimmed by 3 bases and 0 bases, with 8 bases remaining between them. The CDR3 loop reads CASSLPGATNEKLFF. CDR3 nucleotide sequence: TGTGCCAGCAGTTTGCCAGGGGCAACTAATGAAAAACTGTTTTTT.

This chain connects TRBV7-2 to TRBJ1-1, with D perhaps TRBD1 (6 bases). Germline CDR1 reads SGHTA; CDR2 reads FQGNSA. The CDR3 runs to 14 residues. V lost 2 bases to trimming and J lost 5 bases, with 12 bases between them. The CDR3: CASSLFPQGTEAFF. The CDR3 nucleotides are TGTGCCAGCAGCTTATTCCCACAGGGTACTGAAGCTTTCTTT.

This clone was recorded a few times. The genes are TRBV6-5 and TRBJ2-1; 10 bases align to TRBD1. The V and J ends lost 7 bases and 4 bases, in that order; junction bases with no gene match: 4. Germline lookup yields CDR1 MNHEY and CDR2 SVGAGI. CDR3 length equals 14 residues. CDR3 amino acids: CASTPDRGYNEQFF. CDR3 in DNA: TGTGCCAGCACCCCGGACAGGGGGTACAATGAGCAGTTCTTC.

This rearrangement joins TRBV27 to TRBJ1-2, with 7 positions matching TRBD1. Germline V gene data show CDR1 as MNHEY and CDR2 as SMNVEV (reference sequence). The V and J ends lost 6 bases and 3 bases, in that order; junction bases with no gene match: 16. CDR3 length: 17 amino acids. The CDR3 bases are TGTGCCAGCAGCTCGACCAGGGCACAGGGGACCTACTATGGCTACACCTTC. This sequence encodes CASSSTRAQGTYYGYTF.

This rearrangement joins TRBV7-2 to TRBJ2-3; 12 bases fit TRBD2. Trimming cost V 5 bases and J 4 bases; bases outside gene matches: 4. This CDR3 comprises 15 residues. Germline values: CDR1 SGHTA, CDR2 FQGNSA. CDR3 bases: TGTGCCAGCAGCCCACTAGCGGGGGGATCAGATACGCAGTATTTT. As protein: CASSPLAGGSDTQYF.

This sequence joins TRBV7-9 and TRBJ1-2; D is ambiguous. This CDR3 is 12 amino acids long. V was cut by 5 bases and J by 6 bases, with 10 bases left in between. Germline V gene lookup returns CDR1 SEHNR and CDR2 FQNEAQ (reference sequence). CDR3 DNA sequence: TGTGCCAGCAGCCCTGCGGGCGATGGCTACACCTTC. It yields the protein CASSPAGDGYTF. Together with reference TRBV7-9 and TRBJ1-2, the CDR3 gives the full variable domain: DTGVSQNPRHKITKRGQNVTFRCDPISEHNRLYWYRQTLGQGPEFLTYFQNEAQLEKSRLLSDRFSAERPKGSFSTLEIQRTEQGDSAMYLCASSPAGDGYTFGSGTRLTVV.

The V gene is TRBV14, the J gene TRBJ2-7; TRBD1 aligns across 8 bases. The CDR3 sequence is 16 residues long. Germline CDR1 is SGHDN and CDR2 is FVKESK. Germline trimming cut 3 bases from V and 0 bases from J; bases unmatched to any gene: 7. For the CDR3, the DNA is TGTGCCAGCAGCCAGGTGACAGGGGCGGACTCCTACGAGCAGTACGTC. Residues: CASSQVTGADSYEQYV.

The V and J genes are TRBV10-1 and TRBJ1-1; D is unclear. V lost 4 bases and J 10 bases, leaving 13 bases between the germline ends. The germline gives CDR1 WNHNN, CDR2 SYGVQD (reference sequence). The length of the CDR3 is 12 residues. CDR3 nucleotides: TGCGCCAGCAGTGGCCCGCCGGGTCGAGCTTTCTTT. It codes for CASSGPPGRAFF.

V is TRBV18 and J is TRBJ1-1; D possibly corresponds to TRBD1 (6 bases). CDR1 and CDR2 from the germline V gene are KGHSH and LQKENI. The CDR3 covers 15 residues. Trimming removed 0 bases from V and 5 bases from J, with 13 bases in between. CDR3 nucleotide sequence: TGTGCCAGCTCACCACCGCAGGGGCTCAGGACTGAAGCTTTCTTT. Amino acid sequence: CASSPPQGLRTEAFF.

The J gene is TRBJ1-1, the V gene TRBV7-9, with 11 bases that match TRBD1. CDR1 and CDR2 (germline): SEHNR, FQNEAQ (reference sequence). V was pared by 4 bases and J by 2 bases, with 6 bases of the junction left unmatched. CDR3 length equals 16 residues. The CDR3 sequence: CASSWDRGITNTEAFF. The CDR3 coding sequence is TGTGCCAGCAGCTGGGACAGGGGGATCACCAACACTGAAGCTTTCTTT.

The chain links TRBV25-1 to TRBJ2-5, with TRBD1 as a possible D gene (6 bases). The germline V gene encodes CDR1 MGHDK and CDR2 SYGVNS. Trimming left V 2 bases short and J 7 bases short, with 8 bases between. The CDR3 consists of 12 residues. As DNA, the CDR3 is TGTGCCAGCAGTGAACAGGGGTTGACCCAGTACTTC. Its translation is CASSEQGLTQYF.

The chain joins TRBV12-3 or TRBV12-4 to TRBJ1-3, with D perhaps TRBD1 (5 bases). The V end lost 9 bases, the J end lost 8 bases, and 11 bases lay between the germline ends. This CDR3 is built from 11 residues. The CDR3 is CASRRQYTIYF. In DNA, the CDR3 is TGTGCCAGTCGACGACAGTACACCATATATTTT.

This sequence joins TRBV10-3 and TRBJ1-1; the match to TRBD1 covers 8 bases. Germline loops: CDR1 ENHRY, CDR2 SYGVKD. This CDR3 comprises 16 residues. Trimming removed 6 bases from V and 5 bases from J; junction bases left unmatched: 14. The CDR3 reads CAIRNGTGQGGTEAFF. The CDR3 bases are TGTGCCATCAGGAATGGAACTGGACAGGGAGGGACTGAAGCTTTCTTT.

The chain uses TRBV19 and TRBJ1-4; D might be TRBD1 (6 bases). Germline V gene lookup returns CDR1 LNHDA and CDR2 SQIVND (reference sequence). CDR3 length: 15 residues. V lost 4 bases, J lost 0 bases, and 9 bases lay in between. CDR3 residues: CASSNRASTNEKLFF. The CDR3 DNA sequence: TGTGCCAGTAGTAACAGGGCCTCAACTAATGAAAAACTGTTTTTT. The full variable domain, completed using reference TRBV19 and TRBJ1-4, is DGGITQSPKYLFRKEGQNVTLSCEQNLNHDAMYWYRQDPGQGLRLIYYSQIVNDFQKGDIAEGYSVSREKKESFPLTVTSAQKNPTAFYLCASSNRASTNEKLFFGSGTQLSVL.

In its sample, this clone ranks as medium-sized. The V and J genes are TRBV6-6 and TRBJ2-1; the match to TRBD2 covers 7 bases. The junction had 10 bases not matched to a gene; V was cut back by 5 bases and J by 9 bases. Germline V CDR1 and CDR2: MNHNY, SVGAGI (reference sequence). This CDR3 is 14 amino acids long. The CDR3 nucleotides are TGTGCCAGCAGTGTGACTAGCACCCGGGGTGAGCAGTTCTTC. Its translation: CASSVTSTRGEQFF.

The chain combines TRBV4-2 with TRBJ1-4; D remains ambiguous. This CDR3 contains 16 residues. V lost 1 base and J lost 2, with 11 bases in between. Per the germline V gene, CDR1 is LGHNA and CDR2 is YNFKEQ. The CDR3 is CASSQAAANTNEKLFF. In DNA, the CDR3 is TGTGCCAGCAGCCAAGCTGCAGCGAATACTAATGAAAAACTGTTTTTT.

The CDR3 DNA follows: TGTGCCAGCAGCTTAGAAGCGGCGCTGAACACTGAAGCTTTCTTT. This translates into CASSLEAALNTEAFF. The chain combines TRBV7-6 with TRBJ1-1; D not resolved. CDR1 and CDR2 from the germline V gene are SGHVS and FNYEAQ. CDR3 size: 15 residues. Between the trimmed V and J ends, which lost 1 base and 0 bases, there was a span of 9 bases.

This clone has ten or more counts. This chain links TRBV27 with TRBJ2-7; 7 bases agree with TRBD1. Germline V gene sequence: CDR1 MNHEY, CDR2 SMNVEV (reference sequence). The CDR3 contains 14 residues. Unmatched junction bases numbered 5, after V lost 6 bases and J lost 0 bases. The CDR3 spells CASRRQGTSYEQYV. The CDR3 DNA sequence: TGTGCCAGCAGACGACAGGGTACCTCCTACGAGCAGTACGTC.